This TCR beta chain is from a study of blood T cell repertoires in COVID-19. Study background: PBMCs, B-cell-depleted T cells, or T cells provided the cDNA or gDNA that made up the material.

V shed 0 bases, J shed 3 bases, and the junction held 0 bases outside the gene matches. There are 14 residues in the CDR3. Germline CDR1 and CDR2: SGDLS and YYNGEE. Produced via immunoSEQ multiplex PCR; TCRdb's table is partial and in-frame only. The sample records 70,000 to 80,000 clones, approximately 80% being singletons. The sequence came from a man aged 50-59 years with acute or convalescent COVID-19. This chain links TRBV9 with TRBJ2-1; 7 bases align to TRBD1. Material for sequencing was peripheral blood. CDR3: CASSVGQGYNEQFF. The DNA for the CDR3 is TGTGCCAGCAGCGTAGGACAGGGCTACAATGAGCAGTTCTTC.